Sequencing of this TCR beta chain was carried out in a study of blood T cell repertoires in COVID-19. Study background: There were acute and convalescent COVID-19 samples, and they came from the United States, Italy and Spain.

This clone was seen once. Authors' methods: The assay estimated nucleated cells by amplifying reference gene primers. Using immunoSEQ multiplex PCR, the repertoire was profiled, and TCRdb retains in-frame clones only, with some absent. V and J calls and clone size are those listed in that table; D and trimming were worked out from the DNA. The table has under 200,000 clones, around nine tenths seen once; the top ten hold 0.5% to 0.55%. From germline, CDR1 is SNHLY and CDR2 FYNNEI. This CDR3 is 14 amino acids long. V was cut by 3 bases and J by 0 bases, with 8 bases left in between. The specimen was peripheral blood. The clonotype was recovered from a man aged 50-60 years with acute or convalescent COVID-19. This chain links TRBV2 with TRBJ1-1; D remains unclear. The CDR3 DNA is TGTGCCAGCAGTGATCGAGGGATGAACACTGAAGCTTTCTTT. As protein: CASSDRGMNTEAFF.